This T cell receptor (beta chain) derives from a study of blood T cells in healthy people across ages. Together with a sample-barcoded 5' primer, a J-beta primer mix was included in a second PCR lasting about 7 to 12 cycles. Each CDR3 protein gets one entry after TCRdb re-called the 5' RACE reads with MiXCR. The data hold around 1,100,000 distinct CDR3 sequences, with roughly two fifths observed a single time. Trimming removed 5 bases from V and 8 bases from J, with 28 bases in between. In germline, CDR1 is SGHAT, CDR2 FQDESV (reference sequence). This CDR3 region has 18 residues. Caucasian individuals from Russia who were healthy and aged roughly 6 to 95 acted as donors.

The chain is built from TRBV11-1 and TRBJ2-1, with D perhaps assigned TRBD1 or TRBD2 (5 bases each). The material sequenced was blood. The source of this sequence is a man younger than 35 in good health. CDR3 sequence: CASSDTEIRGARGDEQFF. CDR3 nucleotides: TGTGCCAGCAGCGATACCGAGATAAGAGGGGCCCGAGGGGATGAGCAGTTCTTC. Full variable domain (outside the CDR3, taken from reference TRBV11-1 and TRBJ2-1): EAEVAQSPRYKITEKSQAVAFWCDPISGHATLYWYRQILGQGPELLVQFQDESVVDDSQLPKDRFSAERLKGVDSTLKIQPAELGDSAMYLCASSDTEIRGARGDEQFFGPGTRLTVL.